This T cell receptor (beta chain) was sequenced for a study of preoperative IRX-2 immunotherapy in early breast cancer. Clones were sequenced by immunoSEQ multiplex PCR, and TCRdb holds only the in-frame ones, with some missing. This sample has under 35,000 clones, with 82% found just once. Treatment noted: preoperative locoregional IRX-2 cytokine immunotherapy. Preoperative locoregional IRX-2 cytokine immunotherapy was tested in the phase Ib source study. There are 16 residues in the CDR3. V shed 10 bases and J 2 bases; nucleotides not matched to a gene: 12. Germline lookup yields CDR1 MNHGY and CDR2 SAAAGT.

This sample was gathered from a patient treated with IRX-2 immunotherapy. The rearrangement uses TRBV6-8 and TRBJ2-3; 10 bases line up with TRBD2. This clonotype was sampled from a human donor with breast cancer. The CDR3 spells CAISTGLAAYTDTQYF. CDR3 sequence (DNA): TGTGCCATCAGCACCGGACTAGCGGCATACACAGATACGCAGTATTTT.